This T cell receptor beta chain was identified in a study of blood T cells in healthy people across ages. Whole-study findings and limits: Among long-lived donors, naive CD4+ cells were more numerous and diversity higher than in aged donors.

Primers used in a second PCR of roughly 7 to 11 cycles were a sample-barcoded 5' primer and a J-beta primer mix. TCRdb reanalysed the 5' RACE reads using MiXCR and keeps one entry per CDR3 protein. The profile shows 850,000 or so distinct CDR3 sequences, roughly 26% of them singletons. There are a few counts of this clonotype. The antigen is undetermined. This TCR was recovered from an elderly woman in good health. The sample was blood.

The CDR3 region has the DNA TGTGCCATCCGAACCGGGACAGGGAACACTGAAGCTTTCTTT. Translation: CAIRTGTGNTEAFF. This chain connects TRBV12-3 or TRBV12-4 to TRBJ1-1; 8 bases match TRBD1. The junction had 8 bases not matched to a gene; V was cut back by 10 bases and J by 1 base. This CDR3 comprises 14 residues.